The 13 T cell receptor beta chains below come from one sample, sequenced in a study of T cells in Graves' hyperthyroidism and ophthalmopathy (dated by TCRdb to about 2019). The method was multiplex PCR. TCRdb lists the instrument as Illumina HiSeq 2000. The TCR beta CDR3 regions were amplified from the RNA transcripts. For the first round of RT-PCR on the TCR CDR3, the HTBI primer set was used together with the Qiagen OneStep RT-PCR kit. Using fastp trimming at Q25 and MiXCR clonotype assembly, TCRdb reanalyzed the public sequencing data and kept in-frame beta chains. Each record represents a unique CDR3 protein, reported with the most common genes and DNA among its rows. The sample contains about 410,000 distinct CDR3 sequences, 14% to 15% of them found a single time. The ten largest account for roughly 13% of the sample. Sequencing was performed on blood. These TCRs come from a man younger than 35 with Graves' ophthalmopathy.

This clonotype was found many times. The chain combines TRBV2 with TRBJ2-7, with no clear D. V lost 4 bases, J lost 7 bases, and 11 bases lay in between. This CDR3 is built from 12 residues. Germline lookup yields CDR1 SNHLY and CDR2 FYNNEI. The CDR3 sequence is CASSGRAREQYF. Written as DNA, the CDR3 is TGTGCCAGCAGTGGTCGGGCCCGTGAGCAGTACTTC.

This clonotype was picked up many times. The DNA of the CDR3 is TGTGCCAGCAGCCAGACAGGGGCCTTCTCTGGGGCCAACGTCCTGACTTTC. Protein sequence: CASSQTGAFSGANVLTF. The chain carries TRBV28 and TRBJ2-6; TRBD1 agrees at 8 bases. The V segment lost 6 bases and the J segment 0 bases; nucleotides outside the gene matches: 7. This CDR3 is 17 amino acids long. CDR1 is MDHEN, CDR2 SYDVKM, per germline. The full variable domain, its missing parts supplied by reference TRBV28 and TRBJ2-6, is DVKVTQSSRYLVKRTGEKVFLECVQDMDHENMFWYRQDPGLGLRLIYFSYDVKMKEKGDIPEGYSVSREKKERFSLILESASTNQTSMYLCASSQTGAFSGANVLTFGAGSRLTVL.

The chain couples TRBV5-1 to TRBJ2-1, with no clear D. V lost 0 bases to trimming and J lost 13 bases, with 11 bases between them. From germline, CDR1 is SGHRS and CDR2 YFSETQ. The CDR3 consists of 12 residues. Here the CDR3 reads CASSLEPALQFF. As DNA, the CDR3 is TGCGCCAGCAGCTTGGAGCCCGCTCTACAGTTCTTC.

This clonotype has at least ten counts. The V and J genes are TRBV12-3 or TRBV12-4 and TRBJ2-3; D unclear. The CDR3 is made up of 14 amino acids. Trimming cost V 1 base and J 6 bases, with 11 bases left between them. The CDR3 bases are TGTGCCAGCAGTTTAGGCGATCTACCTGATACGCAGTATTTT. This gives the protein CASSLGDLPDTQYF.

The table lists this clonotype with many counts. The rearrangement links TRBV7-9 to TRBJ2-7; D is possibly TRBD1 or TRBD2 (5 bases each). From germline, CDR1 is SEHNR and CDR2 FQNEAQ (reference sequence). This CDR3 comprises 14 residues. Trimming removed 5 bases at V and 2 bases at J, with 13 bases between. CDR3 nucleotides: TGTGCCAGCAGCCACGGGGCAGCCGCCTACGAGCAGTACTTC. Protein: CASSHGAAAYEQYF.

This clonotype was recorded a few times. The V and J genes are TRBV20-1 and TRBJ2-3; maybe TRBD2 (5 bases). The CDR3 runs 15 residues. The germline V gene has CDR1 DFQATT and CDR2 SNEGSKA (reference sequence). V was clipped by 3 bases and J by 0 bases, with 13 bases between them. The CDR3 bases are TGCAGTGCTAGGATGCCCAGCGGAAGCACAGATACGCAGTATTTT. Encoded protein: CSARMPSGSTDTQYF.

The J gene is TRBJ1-2, the V gene TRBV14; D gene uncertain. The CDR3 runs 13 residues. CDR1 and CDR2 (germline): SGHDN, FVKESK. Trimming took 0 bases from V and 2 from J, leaving 4 bases between them. Here the CDR3 reads CASSQDYNYGYTF. The CDR3 DNA sequence: TGTGCCAGCAGCCAAGACTACAACTATGGCTACACCTTC.

There are many counts of this clonotype. The chain has TRBV30 and TRBJ2-3, with D possibly matching TRBD1 (5 bases). The CDR3 has 14 residues. The germline CDR1 and CDR2 sequences are GTSNPN and SVGIG (reference sequence). Trimming pared 4 bases from V and 6 bases from J, leaving 17 bases between. CDR3 DNA sequence: TGTGCCTGGACAGGGCTCCTTCTCCACGATACGCAGTATTTT. Amino acids: CAWTGLLLHDTQYF.

In this sample, this clonotype turned up many times. The chain couples TRBV24-1 to TRBJ2-3, with D possibly matching TRBD1 (5 bases). The germline V gene has CDR1 KGHDR and CDR2 SFDVKD. V lost 3 bases and J lost 0, with 12 bases in between. There are 16 residues in the CDR3. CDR3 sequence reads: CATSDRWTSSTDTQYF. The CDR3 DNA sequence: TGTGCCACCAGTGATCGCTGGACATCTAGCACAGATACGCAGTATTTT.

This clonotype was detected a few times. The chain links TRBV20-1 to TRBJ1-4; 7 bases fit TRBD1. The junction had 3 bases not matched to a gene; V was cut back by 4 bases and J by 1 base. The CDR3 has 14 residues. The germline CDR1 and CDR2 sequences are DFQATT and SNEGSKA (reference sequence). In nucleotides, the CDR3 is TGCAGTGCTAAATGGGACAGAACTAATGAAAAACTGTTTTTT. Translating it yields CSAKWDRTNEKLFF.

Turning to this clonotype: It may be a read error: a sequence one base away is much more abundant. The chain has TRBV10-3 and TRBJ2-1; 8 nucleotides line up with TRBD1. The DNA end favors TRBJ2-7, so the J call may be wrong. In germline, CDR1 is ENHRY, CDR2 SYGVKD. This CDR3 spans 16 amino acids. CDR3 DNA: TGTGCCATCAGTGAGTCTGGACAGGGACCCTACAATGAGCAGTACTTC. Residues: CAISESGQGPYNEQYF.

This clonotype was counted many times. V is TRBV5-6 and J is TRBJ1-1, with D possibly being TRBD1 (5 bases). Germline V gives CDR1 SGHDT, CDR2 YYEEEE. This CDR3 region has 14 residues. The ends were cut back, 5 bases at V and 4 bases at J, with 15 bases in the middle. CDR3 sequence reads: CASRESGGGTEAFF. Here the CDR3 DNA reads TGTGCCAGCAGAGAATCGGGGGGGGGCACTGAAGCTTTCTTT.

This clonotype was observed at least ten times. The J gene is TRBJ1-1, the V gene TRBV28, with 9 positions matching TRBD1. Looked up from germline, CDR1 is MDHEN and CDR2 is SYDVKM. V lost 5 bases, J lost 11 bases, and 6 bases stayed unmatched. The CDR3 is 12 amino acids. As DNA, the CDR3 is TGTGCCAGCAGTCTCGGACAGGGGCTGGCTTTCTTT. This gives the protein CASSLGQGLAFF.